A selection of T cell receptor beta chains follows, all from one sample in a study of T cell repertoires in cytomegalovirus infection. TCRdb passed the reads through MiXCR, listing each CDR3 protein once. The sample consists of 830,000 or so distinct CDR3 sequences, approximately 32% of them appearing once. Their antigens are not known. The source was cultured CD8+ T cells from PBMCs, collected from culture after CMV antigen stimulation. The source is a human donor in good health (CMV status not recorded). Some clones in this sample may be carry-over from other donors' samples. CDR3s include the opening cysteine and the closing phenylalanine or tryptophan. The D gene is left open where the match is weak. Clone size is stated in some rows and not others, as once, few, many or a class when expanded.

cdr3_aa cdr3_nt j_call v_call clone_size d_call cdr3_length
CASSPLETGELFF TGCGCCAGCAGCCCTTTAGAAACCGGGGAGCTGTTTTTT TRBJ2-2 TRBV4-1 NA NA 13
CASSLGRGPAFF TGTGCCAGCAGCTTAGGCCGGGGGCCAGCTTTCTTT TRBJ1-1 TRBV13 few NA 12
CATSDSDFNEQFF TGTGCCACCAGTGATTCGGACTTCAATGAGCAGTTCTTC TRBJ2-1 TRBV24-1 NA NA 13
CASSPRPGVYQPQHF TGCGCCAGCAGCCCTCGTCCGGGGGTCTATCAGCCCCAGCATTTT TRBJ1-5 TRBV4-1 few NA 15
CASSFYWDQPQHF TGTGCCAGCAGTTTTTATTGGGATCAGCCCCAGCATTTT TRBJ1-5 TRBV27 NA NA 13
CAAGQGASQPQHF TGTGCCGCCGGGCAGGGGGCATCTCAGCCCCAGCATTTT TRBJ1-5 TRBV27 NA TRBD1 13
CASSEGTGTDYEQYF TGTGCCAGCAGTGAAGGGACAGGGACGGACTACGAGCAGTACTTC TRBJ2-7 TRBV2 NA TRBD1 15
CASSDSGGQPQHF TGTGCCAGCAGTGACAGCGGGGGTCAGCCCCAGCATTTT TRBJ1-5 TRBV6-1 NA NA 13
CASSLVGESNTEAFF TGTGCCAGCAGCTTAGTGGGGGAATCCAACACTGAAGCTTTCTTT TRBJ1-1 TRBV7-6 NA NA 15
CANEVDGGKIEQYF TGTGCCAATGAGGTGGACGGGGGGAAGATCGAGCAGTACTTC TRBJ2-7 TRBV12-3/TRBV12-4 few TRBD2 14
CASCRGLGQPQHF TGTGCCAGCTGCAGGGGACTAGGGCAGCCCCAGCATTTT TRBJ1-5 TRBV7-2 NA NA 13
CASSLVGGAGTEAFF TGTGCCAGCAGCTTAGTCGGGGGGGCGGGCACTGAAGCTTTCTTT TRBJ1-1 TRBV7-9 many NA 15
CASSLSVLDEQFF TGTGCCAGCAGTTTATCCGTACTTGATGAGCAGTTCTTC TRBJ2-1 TRBV27 NA NA 13
CASSDGTGWQDTQYF TGTGCCAGCAGCGACGGGACAGGGTGGCAGGATACGCAGTATTTT TRBJ2-3 TRBV2 NA TRBD1 15
CASATTDTQYF TGTGCCAGCGCCACTACAGATACGCAGTATTTT TRBJ2-3 TRBV6-2/TRBV6-3 many NA 11
CASSDGPYEQYF TGTGCCAGCAGTGATGGACCCTACGAGCAGTACTTC TRBJ2-7 TRBV12-3/TRBV12-4 NA NA 12
CASSPGDRGDQPQHF TGTGCCAGCAGTCCGGGGGACAGGGGCGATCAGCCCCAGCATTTT TRBJ1-5 TRBV12-3/TRBV12-4 few TRBD1 15
CASSVRPTETQYF TGTGCCAGCAGCGTAAGACCTACGGAGACCCAGTACTTC TRBJ2-5 TRBV7-9 NA NA 13
CASSYSAGLGGELFF TGTGCCAGCAGTTACTCCGCGGGGTTGGGCGGGGAGCTGTTTTTT TRBJ2-2 TRBV6-5 few NA 15
CASSSTGPSYEQYF TGTGCCAGCAGCTCGACAGGACCCTCCTACGAGCAGTACTTC TRBJ2-7 TRBV7-8 few NA 14
CASPLSGGGDEQFF TGTGCCAGCCCTCTTAGCGGGGGGGGCGATGAGCAGTTCTTC TRBJ2-1 TRBV7-6 NA TRBD2 14
CASSLLAGVSYNEQFF TGTGCCAGCAGCTTACTAGCGGGGGTCTCCTACAATGAGCAGTTCTTC TRBJ2-1 TRBV7-6 many TRBD2 16
CASSLESNQETQYF TGTGCCAGCAGCTTAGAAAGTAACCAAGAGACCCAGTACTTC TRBJ2-5 TRBV7-9 NA NA 14
CSASSGGAFPPEQFF TGCAGTGCTAGTAGCGGGGGAGCCTTCCCTCCAGAGCAGTTCTTC TRBJ2-1 TRBV20-1 NA TRBD2 15
CASSSRTGGGNEQFF TGTGCCAGCAGCTCCCGGACCGGCGGTGGCAATGAGCAGTTCTTC TRBJ2-1 TRBV7-2 many NA 15
CASSPMWSADTQYF TGTGCCAGCAGTCCCATGTGGAGCGCAGATACGCAGTATTTT TRBJ2-3 TRBV27 NA NA 14
CASSIGLAEQFF TGTGCCAGTAGTATAGGCCTGGCTGAGCAGTTCTTC TRBJ2-1 TRBV19 NA NA 12
CTSSRRTEAFF TGTACCAGCAGTCGACGGACTGAAGCTTTCTTT TRBJ1-1 TRBV6-2/TRBV6-3 NA NA 11
CASSERWGEETQYF TGTGCCAGCAGCGAGAGGTGGGGCGAAGAGACCCAGTACTTC TRBJ2-5 TRBV6-6 NA NA 14
CASRENWSGYTGELFF TGTGCCAGCAGAGAAAATTGGTCGGGGTACACCGGGGAGCTGTTTTTT TRBJ2-2 TRBV7-3 few NA 16
CASTHAGGAYSENNEQFF TGTGCCAGCACCCACGCCGGGGGGGCGTACTCTGAAAACAATGAGCAGTTCTTC TRBJ2-1 TRBV6-1 many TRBD2 18
CASSYSRTGDGYTF TGTGCCAGCAGTTACTCGAGGACAGGGGATGGCTACACCTTC TRBJ1-2 TRBV6-5 NA TRBD1 14
CASSRLGPDTQYF TGTGCCAGCAGTCGACTAGGTCCAGATACGCAGTATTTT TRBJ2-3 TRBV7-9 few NA 13
CASSTEGGTNEKLFF TGTGCCAGCAGCACCGAGGGGGGAACTAATGAAAAACTGTTTTTT TRBJ1-4 TRBV3-1 NA NA 15
CASSHTTQGSPYEQYF TGCGCCAGCAGCCATACAACCCAGGGATCACCCTACGAGCAGTACTTC TRBJ2-7 TRBV4-1 many NA 16
CASGLGGSSSYEQYF TGTGCTAGTGGTTTGGGAGGCTCCTCCTCCTACGAGCAGTACTTC TRBJ2-7 TRBV12-5 NA NA 15
CTSRPGTGVYNEQFF TGTACCAGCAGGCCCGGGACAGGGGTATACAATGAGCAGTTCTTC TRBJ2-1 TRBV27 once TRBD1 15
CASSMLDSEQYF TGTGCCAGTAGTATGTTGGATTCCGAGCAGTACTTC TRBJ2-7 TRBV19 few NA 12
CASSLSRTGGSGYTF TGTGCCAGCAGCTTATCCCGCACAGGGGGCTCCGGCTACACCTTC TRBJ1-2 TRBV7-2 many TRBD1 15
CASGYSGGVHNEQFF TGTGCCAGCGGCTACTCAGGGGGTGTCCACAATGAGCAGTTCTTC TRBJ2-1 TRBV2 NA TRBD1 15
CASSQETGGLQETQYF TGTGCCAGCAGCCAAGAGACGGGGGGGCTGCAAGAGACCCAGTACTTC TRBJ2-5 TRBV4-2 NA TRBD2 16
CASRARGELYNEQFF TGTGCCAGCAGGGCCAGAGGGGAGCTCTACAATGAGCAGTTCTTC TRBJ2-1 TRBV5-4 NA NA 15
CASSEQGRYTGELFF TGTGCCAGCAGCGAACAGGGGAGATACACCGGGGAGCTGTTTTTT TRBJ2-2 TRBV7-9 NA TRBD1 15
CASNPENTGELFF TGTGCCAGCAATCCTGAGAACACCGGGGAGCTGTTTTTT TRBJ2-2 TRBV12-3/TRBV12-4 few NA 13
CASSQYLSRNEQFF TGCGCCAGCAGCCAATATCTCTCCAGAAATGAGCAGTTCTTC TRBJ2-1 TRBV4-1 few NA 14
CASSMASNQPQHF TGTGCCAGTAGTATGGCCAGCAATCAGCCCCAGCATTTT TRBJ1-5 TRBV19 few NA 13
CASSSREGGASSTDTQYF TGTGCCAGCAGCTCACGTGAGGGGGGGGCCTCTAGCACAGATACGCAGTATTTT TRBJ2-3 TRBV7-6 few NA 18
CASSLEGRTTDTQYF TGTGCCAGCAGCTTGGAGGGAAGAACCACAGATACGCAGTATTTT TRBJ2-3 TRBV5-6 NA NA 15
CASTQGGGDGYTF TGTGCCAGCACTCAAGGGGGGGGGGACGGCTACACCTTC TRBJ1-2 TRBV12-3/TRBV12-4 NA NA 13
CASTQGGSAYEQYF TGTGCCAGCACCCAAGGTGGGAGCGCCTACGAGCAGTACTTC TRBJ2-7 TRBV27 NA NA 14